This T cell receptor (beta chain) was sequenced for a study of CD8 T cells in ankylosing spondylitis. General study findings and limits: Existing reports had already noted some motif variants in reactive arthritis synovial fluid and blood. The study identified a TCR beta motif of eight highly homologous variants that appeared characteristic of ankylosing spondylitis blood.

The TCR beta libraries were generated through quantitative 5'-RACE incorporating molecular barcodes. TCRdb processed the 5' RACE reads anew with MiXCR; each CDR3 protein has one entry. The sample includes about 340,000 distinct CDR3 sequences, about 15% of them seen just once. CDR3 length: 16 amino acids. The V and J ends lost 1 base and 0 bases respectively, with 14 bases between them. The germline V gene has CDR1 SGHRS and CDR2 YFSETQ. A word on this clonotype: The antigen remains undetermined.

The clonotype was recovered from a male donor with ankylosing spondylitis or in good health (not recorded which). This sequence joins TRBV5-1 and TRBJ2-7; either TRBD1 or TRBD2 may supply D (6 bases each). What was sequenced was blood, either unsorted or a sorted T cell fraction (not recorded which). CDR3 amino acids: CASSLMGGSSSYEQYF. The CDR3 DNA reads TGCGCCAGCAGCTTGATGGGGGGCTCAAGCTCCTACGAGCAGTACTTC.